The clone carrying this T cell receptor beta chain was picked up a small number of times. It was with a sample-barcoded 5' primer and a J-beta primer mix that a second PCR of roughly 7 to 12 cycles was run. From the 5' RACE reads, TCRdb called clonotypes with MiXCR, one entry per CDR3 protein. The sample consists of 1,300,000 or so distinct CDR3 sequences, almost 60% of them appearing once. This entry comes from a study of blood T cells in healthy people across ages. Germline CDR1 and CDR2: DFQATT and SNEGSKA (reference sequence). V lost 2 bases, J lost 5 bases, and 13 bases stayed unmatched. This CDR3 contains 17 residues.

The gene calls are TRBV20-1 and TRBJ1-5, with 9 nucleotides matching TRBD1. This clonotype was obtained from a young man in good health. Material: blood. The DNA for the CDR3 is TGCAGTGCTAGACCGATGGGACAGGGACGAGGAGATCAGCCCCAGCATTTT. Amino acids: CSARPMGQGRGDQPQHF.